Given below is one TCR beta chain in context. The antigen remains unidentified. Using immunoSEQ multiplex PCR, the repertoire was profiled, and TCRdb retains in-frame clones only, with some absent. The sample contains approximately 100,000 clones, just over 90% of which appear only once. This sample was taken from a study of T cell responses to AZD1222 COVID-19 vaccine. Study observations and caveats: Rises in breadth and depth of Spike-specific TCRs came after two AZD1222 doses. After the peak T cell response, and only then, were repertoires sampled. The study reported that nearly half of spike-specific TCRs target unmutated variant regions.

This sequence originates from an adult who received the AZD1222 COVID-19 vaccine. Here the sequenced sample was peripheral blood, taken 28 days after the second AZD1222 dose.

The CDR3 sequence: CAWSPTGRHGYTF. CDR3 bases: TGTGCCTGGAGTCCGACAGGGAGGCACGGCTACACCTTC. The V and J genes are TRBV30 and TRBJ1-2; 7 nucleotides align to TRBD1. V was clipped by 2 bases and J by 8 bases; unmatched bases: 8. The CDR3 runs to 13 residues. Germline CDR1 GTSNPN, CDR2 SVGIG (reference sequence).